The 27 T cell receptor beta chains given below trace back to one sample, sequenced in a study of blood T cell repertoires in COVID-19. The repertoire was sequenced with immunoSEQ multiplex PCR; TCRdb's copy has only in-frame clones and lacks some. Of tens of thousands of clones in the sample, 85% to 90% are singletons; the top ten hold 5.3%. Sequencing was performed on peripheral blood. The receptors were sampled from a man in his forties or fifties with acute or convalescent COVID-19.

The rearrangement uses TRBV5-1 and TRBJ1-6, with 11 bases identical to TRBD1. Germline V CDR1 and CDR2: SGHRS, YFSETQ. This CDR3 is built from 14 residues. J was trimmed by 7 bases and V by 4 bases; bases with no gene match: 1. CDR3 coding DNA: TGCGCCAGCAGCGGGGACAGGGGGAATTCACCCCTCCACTTT. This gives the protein CASSGDRGNSPLHF.

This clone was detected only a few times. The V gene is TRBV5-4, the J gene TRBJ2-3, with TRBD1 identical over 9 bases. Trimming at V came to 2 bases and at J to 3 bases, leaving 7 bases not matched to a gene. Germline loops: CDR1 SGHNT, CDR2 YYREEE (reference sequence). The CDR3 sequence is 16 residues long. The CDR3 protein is CASSLRAGQGTDTQYF. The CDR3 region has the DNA TGTGCCAGCAGCTTAAGGGCGGGACAGGGTACAGATACGCAGTATTTT.

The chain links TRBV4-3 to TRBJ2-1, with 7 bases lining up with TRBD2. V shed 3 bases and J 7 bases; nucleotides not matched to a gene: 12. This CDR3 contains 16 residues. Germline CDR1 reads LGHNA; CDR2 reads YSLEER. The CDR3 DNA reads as TGCGCCAGCAGCCATTCACCGGCGGGAGTGTCGAATGAGCAGTTCTTC. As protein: CASSHSPAGVSNEQFF.

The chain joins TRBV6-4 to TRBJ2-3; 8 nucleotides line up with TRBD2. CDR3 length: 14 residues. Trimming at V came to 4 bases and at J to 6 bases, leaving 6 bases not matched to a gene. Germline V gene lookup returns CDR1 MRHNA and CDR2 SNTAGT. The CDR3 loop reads CASSAGGAADTQYF. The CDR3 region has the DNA TGTGCCAGCAGTGCCGGGGGGGCCGCGGATACGCAGTATTTT.

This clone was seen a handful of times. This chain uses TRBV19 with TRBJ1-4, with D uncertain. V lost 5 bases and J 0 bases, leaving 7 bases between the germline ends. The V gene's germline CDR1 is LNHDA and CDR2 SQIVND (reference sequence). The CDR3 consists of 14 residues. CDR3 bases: TGTGCCAGTAGTGAGACTGCAACTAATGAAAAACTGTTTTTT. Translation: CASSETATNEKLFF.

The CDR3 DNA sequence: TGCGCCAGCAAGTCGGGACAACTAGCCTACAATGAGCAGTTCTTC. Its translation: CASKSGQLAYNEQFF. The rearrangement joins TRBV10-2 to TRBJ2-1; TRBD1 might be the D (6 bases). Germline lookup yields CDR1 WSHSY and CDR2 SAAADI. This CDR3 region has 15 residues. V lost 7 bases and J lost 2, with 15 bases in between.

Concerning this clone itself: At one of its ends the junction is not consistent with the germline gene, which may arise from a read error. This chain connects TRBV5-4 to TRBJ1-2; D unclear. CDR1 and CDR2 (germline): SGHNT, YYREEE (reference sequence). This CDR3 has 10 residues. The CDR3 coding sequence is TGTGCCAGCAGCCATCCCCCCGAGAGCTTC. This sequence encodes CASSHPPESF.

CDR3 DNA sequence: TGTGCCAGCAGCGGACAAGGACTCACGAACACCGGGGAGCTGTTTTTT. It specifies CASSGQGLTNTGELFF. The rearrangement joins TRBV9 to TRBJ2-2; TRBD2 is a possible D gene (5 bases). The CDR3 spans 16 residues. The V gene's germline CDR1 is SGDLS and CDR2 YYNGEE. Deletions cut 3 bases from V and 0 bases from J, with 12 bases between. The full variable domain, completed using reference TRBV9 and TRBJ2-2, is DSGVTQTPKHLITATGQRVTLRCSPRSGDLSVYWYQQSLDQGLQFLIQYYNGEERAKGNILERFSAQQFPDLHSELNLSSLELGDSALYFCASSGQGLTNTGELFFGEGSRLTVL.

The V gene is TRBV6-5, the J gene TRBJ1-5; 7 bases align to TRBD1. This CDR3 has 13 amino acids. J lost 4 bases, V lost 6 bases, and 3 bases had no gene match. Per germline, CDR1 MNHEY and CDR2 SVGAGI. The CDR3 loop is CASRQGPNQPQHF. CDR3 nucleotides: TGTGCCAGCAGACAGGGGCCAAATCAGCCCCAGCATTTT.

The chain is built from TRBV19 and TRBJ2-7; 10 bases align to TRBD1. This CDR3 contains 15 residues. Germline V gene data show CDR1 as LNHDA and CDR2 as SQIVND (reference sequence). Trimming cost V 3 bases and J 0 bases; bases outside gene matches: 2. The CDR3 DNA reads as TGTGCCAGTAGTATGGGACAGGGGAGCTCCTACGAGCAGTACTTC. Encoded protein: CASSMGQGSSYEQYF.

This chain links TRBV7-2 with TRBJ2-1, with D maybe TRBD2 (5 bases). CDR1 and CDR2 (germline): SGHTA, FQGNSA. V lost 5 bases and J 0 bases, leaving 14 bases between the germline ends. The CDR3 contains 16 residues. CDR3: CASSPGGISSYNEQFF. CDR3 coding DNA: TGTGCCAGCAGCCCCGGAGGTATAAGCTCCTACAATGAGCAGTTCTTC.

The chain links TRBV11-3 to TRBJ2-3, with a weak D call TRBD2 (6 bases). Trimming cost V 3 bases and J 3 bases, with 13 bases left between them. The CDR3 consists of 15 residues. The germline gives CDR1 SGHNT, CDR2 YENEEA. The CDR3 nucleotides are TGTGCCAGCAGCTTTACGCGGGGCCCAACAGATACGCAGTATTTT. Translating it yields CASSFTRGPTDTQYF.

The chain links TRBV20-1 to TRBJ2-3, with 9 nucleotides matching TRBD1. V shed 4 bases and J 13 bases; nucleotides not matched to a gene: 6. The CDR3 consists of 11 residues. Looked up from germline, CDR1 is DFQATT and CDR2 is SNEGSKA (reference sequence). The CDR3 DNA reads TGCAGTGCTATCGGTAGGACAGGGGAGTATTTT. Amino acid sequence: CSAIGRTGEYF.

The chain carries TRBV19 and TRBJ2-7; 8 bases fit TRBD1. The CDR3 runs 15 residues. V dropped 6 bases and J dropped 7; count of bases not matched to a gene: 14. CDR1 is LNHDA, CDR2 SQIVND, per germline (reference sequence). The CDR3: CASSPTWTGPSEQYF. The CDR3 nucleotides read TGTGCCAGTAGCCCCACCTGGACAGGGCCCTCTGAGCAGTACTTC.

CDR3 protein: CASGEYRGQTEAFF. The CDR3 bases are TGTGCCAGCGGAGAATACAGGGGGCAAACTGAAGCTTTCTTT. The chain combines TRBV7-9 with TRBJ1-1; TRBD1 matches 9 bases. Trimming at V came to 8 bases and at J to 5 bases, leaving 9 bases not matched to a gene. Germline V gene data show CDR1 as SEHNR and CDR2 as FQNEAQ (reference sequence). There are 14 residues in the CDR3.

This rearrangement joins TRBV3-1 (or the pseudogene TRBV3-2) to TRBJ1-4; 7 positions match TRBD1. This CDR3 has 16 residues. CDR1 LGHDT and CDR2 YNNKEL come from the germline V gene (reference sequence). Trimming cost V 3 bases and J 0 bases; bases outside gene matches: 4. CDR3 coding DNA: TGTGCCAGCAGCCATACAGGGGTCGCAACTAATGAAAAACTGTTTTTT. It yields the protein CASSHTGVATNEKLFF.

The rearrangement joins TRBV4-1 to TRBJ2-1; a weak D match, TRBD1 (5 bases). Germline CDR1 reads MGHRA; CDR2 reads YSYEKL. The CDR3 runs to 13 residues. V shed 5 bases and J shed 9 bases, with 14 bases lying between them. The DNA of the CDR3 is TGCGCCAGCAGCAGAGGTGGGGCGCTTGAGCAGTTCTTC. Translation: CASSRGGALEQFF.

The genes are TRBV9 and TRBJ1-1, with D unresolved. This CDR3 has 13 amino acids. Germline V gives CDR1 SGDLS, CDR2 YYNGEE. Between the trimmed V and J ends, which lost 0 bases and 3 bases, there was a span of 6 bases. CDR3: CASSVAPDTEAFF. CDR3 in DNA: TGTGCCAGCAGCGTAGCCCCGGACACTGAAGCTTTCTTT.

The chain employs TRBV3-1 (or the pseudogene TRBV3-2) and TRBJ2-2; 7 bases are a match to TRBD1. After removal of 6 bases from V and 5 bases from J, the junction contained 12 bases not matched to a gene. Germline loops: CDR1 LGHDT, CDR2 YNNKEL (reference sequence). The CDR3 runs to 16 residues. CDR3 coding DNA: TGTGCCAGCAGGCCTATTGGGACAGATAAAACCGGGGAGCTGTTTTTT. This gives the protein CASRPIGTDKTGELFF.

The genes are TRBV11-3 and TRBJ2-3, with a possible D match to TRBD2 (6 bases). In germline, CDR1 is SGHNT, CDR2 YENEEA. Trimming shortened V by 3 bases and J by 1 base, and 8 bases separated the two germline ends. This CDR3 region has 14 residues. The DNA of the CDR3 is TGTGCCAGCAGCTTCGGAGGGGGCACAGATACGCAGTATTTT. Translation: CASSFGGGTDTQYF.

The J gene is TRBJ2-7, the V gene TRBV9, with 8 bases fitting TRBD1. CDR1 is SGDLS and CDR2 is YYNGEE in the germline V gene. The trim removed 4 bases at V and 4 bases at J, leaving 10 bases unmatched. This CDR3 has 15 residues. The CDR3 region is CASSPRTGSLYEQYF. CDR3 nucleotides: TGTGCCAGCAGCCCAAGGACAGGGTCTCTGTACGAGCAGTACTTC.

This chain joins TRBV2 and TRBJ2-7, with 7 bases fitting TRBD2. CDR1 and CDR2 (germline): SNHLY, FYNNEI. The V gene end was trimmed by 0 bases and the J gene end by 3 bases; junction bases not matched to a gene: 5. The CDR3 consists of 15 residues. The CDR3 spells CASSEAVGLNYEQYF. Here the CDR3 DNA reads TGTGCCAGCAGTGAAGCTGTGGGACTAAACTACGAGCAGTACTTC.

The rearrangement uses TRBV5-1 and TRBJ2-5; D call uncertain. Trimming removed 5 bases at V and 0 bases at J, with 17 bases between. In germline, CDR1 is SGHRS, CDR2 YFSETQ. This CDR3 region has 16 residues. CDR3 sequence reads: CASSTHAPGYQETQYF. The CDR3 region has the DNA TGCGCCAGCAGTACGCACGCCCCCGGTTACCAAGAGACCCAGTACTTC.

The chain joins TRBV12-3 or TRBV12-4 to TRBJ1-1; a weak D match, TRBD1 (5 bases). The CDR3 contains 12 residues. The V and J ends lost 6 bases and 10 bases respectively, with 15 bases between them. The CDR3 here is CASRSLREVAFF. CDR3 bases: TGTGCCAGCAGGTCCCTCAGGGAGGTAGCTTTCTTT.

As DNA, the CDR3 is TGTGCCAGCAGTTCTCGTCGGGGGGTCCCTAACTATGGCTACACCTTC. Its translation: CASSSRRGVPNYGYTF. The gene calls are TRBV27 and TRBJ1-2, with D perhaps TRBD1 (5 bases). V gave up 4 bases and J gave up 0 bases, with 15 bases separating them. Germline CDR1 and CDR2: MNHEY and SMNVEV (reference sequence). The CDR3 sequence is 16 residues long.

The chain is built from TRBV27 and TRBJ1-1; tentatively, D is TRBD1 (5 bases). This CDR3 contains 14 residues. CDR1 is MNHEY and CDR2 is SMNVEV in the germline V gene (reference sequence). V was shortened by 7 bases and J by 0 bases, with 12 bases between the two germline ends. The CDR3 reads CASKKDSMNTEAFF. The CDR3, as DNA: TGTGCCAGCAAGAAAGACAGCATGAACACTGAAGCTTTCTTT.

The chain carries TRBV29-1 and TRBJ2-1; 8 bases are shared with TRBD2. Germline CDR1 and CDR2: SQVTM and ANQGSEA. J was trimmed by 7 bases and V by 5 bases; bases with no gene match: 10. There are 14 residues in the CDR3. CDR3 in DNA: TGCAGCGTTAACGGGAGGGCCCTAGGGAATGAGCAGTTCTTC. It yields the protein CSVNGRALGNEQFF.